These T cell receptor beta chains were read from a single sample in a study of T cell responses to AZD1222 COVID-19 vaccine. Generated by immunoSEQ multiplex PCR, the TCRdb table keeps only in-frame clones and is missing some. The data contain some 100,000 clones, approximately 86% of them singletons. The material was peripheral blood, obtained on day 0 of AZD1222 vaccination. Receptors originate from an adult in good health. The CDR3 runs from the conserved cysteine through the conserved F or W. Not every row has a clone size; where given, it reads once, few, many or a size class.

abundance: .
v_gene: TRBV5-1
len: 16
j_gene: TRBJ2-5
CDR3aa: CASSYTGTGGRETQYF

abundance: .
v_gene: TRBV9
len: 11
j_gene: TRBJ1-2
CDR3aa: CASSRVYGYTF

abundance: .
v_gene: TRBV30
len: 13
j_gene: TRBJ2-7
CDR3aa: CAWAHEGTGEQYF

abundance: .
v_gene: TRBV5-4
len: 15
j_gene: TRBJ1-5
CDR3aa: CASSFGGGRNQPQHF

abundance: .
v_gene: TRBV12-3/TRBV12-4
len: 13
j_gene: TRBJ2-5
CDR3aa: CASSTDRRRTQYF

abundance: .
v_gene: TRBV5-1
len: 16
j_gene: TRBJ2-1
CDR3aa: CASSLGGTPSYNEQFF

abundance: .
v_gene: TRBV11-2
len: 11
j_gene: TRBJ1-2
CDR3aa: CASSSGGGYTF

abundance: few
v_gene: TRBV2
len: 17
j_gene: TRBJ2-7
CDR3aa: CASSCGANTQPTYEQYF

abundance: many
v_gene: TRBV28
len: 14
j_gene: TRBJ1-4
CDR3aa: CASSDRQGSEKLFF

abundance: .
v_gene: TRBV6-5
len: 15
j_gene: TRBJ2-3
CDR3aa: CASSYGGRSTDTQYF

abundance: .
v_gene: TRBV15
len: 14
j_gene: TRBJ2-7
CDR3aa: CATSRDRGGYEQYF

abundance: .
v_gene: TRBV6-5
len: 13
j_gene: TRBJ1-2
CDR3aa: CASSYGGDYGYTF

abundance: .
v_gene: TRBV30
len: 12
j_gene: TRBJ1-2
CDR3aa: CAWSLGIGGYTF

abundance: .
v_gene: TRBV6-5
len: 14
j_gene: TRBJ1-1
CDR3aa: CATGSWRVNTEAFF

abundance: .
v_gene: TRBV5-4
len: 15
j_gene: TRBJ2-3
CDR3aa: CASSSTSGSGDTQYF

abundance: .
v_gene: TRBV30
len: 14
j_gene: TRBJ1-4
CDR3aa: CAWSVLDRKEKLFF

abundance: .
v_gene: TRBV28
len: 14
j_gene: TRBJ1-2
CDR3aa: CASSPTGRSYGYTF

abundance: .
v_gene: TRBV13
len: 19
j_gene: TRBJ2-1
CDR3aa: CASSPPPTSGFDPYNEQFF

abundance: .
v_gene: TRBV9
len: 16
j_gene: TRBJ2-1
CDR3aa: CASSPGGAGGWNEQFF

abundance: .
v_gene: TRBV4-1
len: 16
j_gene: TRBJ2-5
CDR3aa: CASSRGRLGEGETQYF

abundance: .
v_gene: TRBV4-1
len: 18
j_gene: TRBJ2-3
CDR3aa: CASSQDQASGGAIDTQYF

abundance: .
v_gene: TRBV7-9
len: 14
j_gene: TRBJ2-3
CDR3aa: CASSSRTDTDTQYF

abundance: .
v_gene: TRBV6-4
len: 19
j_gene: TRBJ2-1
CDR3aa: CASSDSGLAGGFSYNEQFF

abundance: .
v_gene: TRBV4-1
len: 15
j_gene: TRBJ2-7
CDR3aa: CASSQVQGPGYEQYF

abundance: .
v_gene: TRBV2
len: 12
j_gene: TRBJ2-3
CDR3aa: CASKPSTDTQYF

abundance: .
v_gene: TRBV7-8
len: 14
j_gene: TRBJ2-1
CDR3aa: CASKGWEGLNEQFF

abundance: .
v_gene: TRBV9
len: 15
j_gene: TRBJ2-1
CDR3aa: CASSVRLAGSNEQFF

abundance: .
v_gene: TRBV30
len: 12
j_gene: TRBJ1-1
CDR3aa: CAWSYGTVEAFF

abundance: .
v_gene: TRBV7-6
len: 15
j_gene: TRBJ2-7
CDR3aa: CASSLGGQGAGEQYF